This T cell receptor (beta chain) was sequenced during a study of OX40 agonist ivuxolimab in advanced cancers. Study summary: Cancers in dose escalation were hepatocellular, melanoma, renal cell and head and neck. Study-level points and caveats: The expanded peripheral T cells' antigen specificity was not determined.

The CDR3 has 13 amino acids. Germline V lookup: CDR1 LNHDA, CDR2 SQIVND (reference sequence). V lost 7 bases, J lost 5 bases, and 12 bases lay in between. With respect to this clone: Its antigen remains unknown.

The method was immunoSEQ multiplex PCR; TCRdb's version includes in-frame clones alone and lacks a portion of them. The sample consists of some 39,000 clones, around 90% of them appearing once. This clonotype originated in an adult with an advanced solid tumor such as melanoma, head and neck, liver or kidney cancer. The sample here was CD4+ or CD8+ T cells sorted from blood, taken in a trial of the OX40 agonist ivuxolimab. The genes are TRBV19 and TRBJ1-5; TRBD1 is a possible D gene (5 bases). The CDR3 loop is CASKQGLDQPQHF. CDR3 nucleotide sequence: TGTGCCAGTAAGCAGGGCCTGGATCAGCCCCAGCATTTT.